The 24 T cell receptor beta chains in this list originate from one sample, sequenced in a study of persistence of HIV-infected CD4 T cells. This nonspecific control used anti-CD3/anti-CD28 bead stimulation of CD4+ T cells. Sorting selected CD4+ T cells upregulating both CD40 ligand and CD69. These receptors lack a known antigen. This was the immunoSEQ version 4 assay in survey mode. The method was immunoSEQ multiplex PCR; TCRdb's version includes in-frame clones alone and lacks a portion of them. The profile covers more than 30,000 clones, with roughly 89% appearing a single time and 1.3% taken by the ten largest. Sequenced material: CD4+ T cells sorted from PBMCs after approximately 20-hour stimulation, taken from a patient who received antiretroviral therapy. The source of these receptors is an adult man with HIV who was CMV-seropositive.

The rearrangement uses TRBV14 and TRBJ1-5, with 8 bases that match TRBD1. Germline V gene data show CDR1 as SGHDN and CDR2 as FVKESK. Unmatched junction bases numbered 5, after V lost 3 bases and J lost 4 bases. This CDR3 contains 15 residues. The CDR3 here is CASSQGTGYNQPQHF. For the CDR3, the DNA is TGTGCCAGCAGCCAGGGGACAGGTTATAATCAGCCCCAGCATTTT.

The CDR3, as DNA: TGCGCCAGCAGCCTGGACCCCAGCTCTGGAAACACCATATATTTT. Encoded protein: CASSLDPSSGNTIYF. The V gene is TRBV5-1, the J gene TRBJ1-3; D is ambiguous. The CDR3 is 15 residues long. Trimming stripped 4 bases from V and 0 bases from J, with 11 bases between. Germline lookup yields CDR1 SGHRS and CDR2 YFSETQ. The complete variable domain, with remaining parts taken from reference TRBV5-1 and TRBJ1-3, reads KAGVTQTPRYLIKTRGQQVTLSCSPISGHRSVSWYQQTPGQGLQFLFEYFSETQRNKGNFPGRFSGRQFSNSRSEMNVSTLELGDSALYLCASSLDPSSGNTIYFGEGSWLTVV.

The chain has TRBV7-6 and TRBJ2-3; TRBD2 aligns across 12 bases. This CDR3 spans 16 amino acids. Germline V gives CDR1 SGHVS, CDR2 FNYEAQ. The trim removed 1 base at V and 3 bases at J, leaving 2 bases unmatched. This CDR3 is CASSLDLAGGTDTQYF. The DNA for the CDR3 is TGTGCCAGCAGCTTAGATCTAGCGGGAGGGACAGATACGCAGTATTTT.

The chain combines TRBV19 with TRBJ2-1; D is perhaps TRBD1 (6 bases). The CDR3 is made up of 15 amino acids. Germline V gives CDR1 LNHDA, CDR2 SQIVND (reference sequence). V shed 7 bases and J shed 0 bases, with 13 bases lying between them. As DNA, the CDR3 is TGTGCCAGTACCCTTAGGGGGAGCTCCTACAATGAGCAGTTCTTC. Translation gives CASTLRGSSYNEQFF.

The chain is built from TRBV27 and TRBJ1-3, with D possibly TRBD1 on 6 matching bases. Trimming took 6 bases from V and 2 from J, leaving 11 bases between them. The germline V gene encodes CDR1 MNHEY and CDR2 SMNVEV (reference sequence). The CDR3 loop spans 14 amino acids. This CDR3 reads CASRAGAAGNTIYF. The CDR3 region has the DNA TGTGCCAGCAGGGCGGGGGCAGCTGGAAACACCATATATTTT.

The gene calls are TRBV6-1 and TRBJ2-2; no clear D. The CDR3 spans 14 residues. The germline V and J ends were trimmed by 2 bases and 5 bases, with 9 bases remaining between them. Germline-derived CDR1 and CDR2 are MNHNS and SASEGT. The CDR3, as DNA: TGTGCCAGCAGTGAACGATACGGGACCGGGGAGCTGTTTTTT. Translated, it gives CASSERYGTGELFF.

This clone appeared a single time. The genes are TRBV9 and TRBJ2-7; D unclear. Trimming took 0 bases from V and 0 from J, leaving 7 bases between them. The CDR3 consists of 14 residues. Germline V gene lookup returns CDR1 SGDLS and CDR2 YYNGEE. The CDR3 is CASSVDWGSYEQYF. The CDR3 bases are TGTGCCAGCAGCGTAGACTGGGGCTCCTACGAGCAGTACTTC.

By sample share, this clone is medium-sized (0.01 to 0.1%). The rearrangement uses TRBV6-2 or TRBV6-3 and TRBJ2-5, with 7 bases matching TRBD2. The J segment lost 6 bases and the V segment lost 2 bases, leaving 9 bases of the junction unmatched. CDR1 is MNHEY, CDR2 SVGEGT, per germline. This CDR3 spans 15 amino acids. This CDR3 reads CASSYRAGRLKTQYF. CDR3 bases: TGTGCCAGCAGTTACAGGGCCGGGAGGCTGAAGACCCAGTACTTC.

This clone was observed once. This sequence joins TRBV5-4 and TRBJ1-1; 8 bases align to TRBD1. The CDR3 consists of 13 residues. The ends lost 4 bases at V and 5 bases at J; junction bases unmatched: 4. Germline loops: CDR1 SGHNT, CDR2 YYREEE (reference sequence). The CDR3 DNA is TGTGCCAGCAGCCCGGACAGGGATACTGAAGCTTTCTTT. As protein: CASSPDRDTEAFF.

The rearrangement joins TRBV7-9 to TRBJ1-4; D gene ambiguous. Germline lookup yields CDR1 SEHNR and CDR2 FQNEAQ (reference sequence). This CDR3 region has 15 residues. V lost 4 bases, J lost 0 bases, and 9 bases lay in between. CDR3 sequence reads: CASSSLLPTNEKLFF. CDR3 DNA sequence: TGTGCCAGCAGCTCCCTGCTTCCAACTAATGAAAAACTGTTTTTT.

The chain uses TRBV29-1 and TRBJ2-3, with no clear D. Germline V gene lookup returns CDR1 SQVTM and CDR2 ANQGSEA. The length of the CDR3 is 11 residues. CDR3 loop: CSGVNTDTQYF. The CDR3 DNA sequence: TGCAGTGGGGTTAACACAGATACGCAGTATTTT.

This clone turned up a few times. V and J are TRBV4-2 and TRBJ2-5; 9 bases agree with TRBD1. J gave up 4 bases and V 0 bases, and 6 bases lay outside the gene matches. The CDR3 length is 16 residues. Germline CDR1 and CDR2: LGHNA and YNFKEQ. In DNA, the CDR3 is TGTGCCAGCAGCCAAGAACAGGACAGGGGAGGAGAGACCCAGTACTTC. Protein: CASSQEQDRGGETQYF.

The sample holds one count of this clone. The rearrangement joins TRBV3-1 (or the pseudogene TRBV3-2) to TRBJ2-5; D might be TRBD2 (6 bases). Trimming removed 4 bases from V and 3 bases from J, with 9 bases in between. The germline V gene has CDR1 LGHDT and CDR2 YNNKEL (reference sequence). This CDR3 spans 13 amino acids. Here the CDR3 reads CASSPWGEETQYF. The CDR3 nucleotides are TGTGCCAGCAGCCCCTGGGGGGAAGAGACCCAGTACTTC.

This clone was found a few times. The chain uses TRBV6-6 and TRBJ1-1, with TRBD1 as a possible D gene (6 bases). The CDR3 is 12 amino acids. CDR1 is MNHNY, CDR2 SVGAGI, per germline (reference sequence). V was trimmed by 6 bases and J by 9 bases, leaving 14 bases between them. CDR3 loop: CASRSYREKAFF. The CDR3 DNA reads as TGTGCCAGCAGATCCTACAGGGAGAAAGCTTTCTTT.

This clone came up a few times. In DNA form, the CDR3 reads TGTGCCAGCAGCCAAGGAGGGACCGACAATCAGCCCCAGCATTTT. Protein: CASSQGGTDNQPQHF. The rearrangement joins TRBV4-2 to TRBJ1-5, with D perhaps matching TRBD1 (5 bases). The CDR3 totals 15 residues. Germline-derived CDR1 and CDR2 are LGHNA and YNFKEQ. Between the trimmed V and J ends, which lost 1 base and 3 bases, there was a span of 10 bases.

The J gene is TRBJ2-3, the V gene TRBV15, with unresolved D. Trimming took 1 base from V and 2 from J, leaving 10 bases between them. The CDR3 spans 15 residues. Germline assignment: CDR1 LNHNV and CDR2 YYDKDF (reference sequence). The CDR3 nucleotides are TGTGCCACCAGCAGAGTGGTACGCAACACAGATACGCAGTATTTT. Residues: CATSRVVRNTDTQYF.

This chain connects TRBV29-1 to TRBJ1-1; unclear D gene. Germline V lookup: CDR1 SQVTM, CDR2 ANQGSEA. V was cut by 5 bases and J by 5 bases, with 9 bases left in between. The CDR3 consists of 11 residues. CDR3 sequence reads: CSVFTGTEAFF. CDR3 DNA sequence: TGCAGCGTTTTTACGGGGACTGAAGCTTTCTTT.

The rearrangement links TRBV20-1 to TRBJ2-1; D not resolved. Trimming left V 3 bases short and J 5 bases short, with 5 bases between. CDR1 is DFQATT, CDR2 SNEGSKA, per germline (reference sequence). The CDR3 runs 11 residues. CDR3 loop: CSASTNNEQFF. DNA of the CDR3: TGCAGTGCTAGTACGAACAATGAGCAGTTCTTC.

The V gene is TRBV27, the J gene TRBJ1-4; D remains unclear. Germline CDR1 is MNHEY and CDR2 is SMNVEV (reference sequence). The CDR3 loop spans 16 amino acids. V lost 2 bases, J lost 6 bases, and 16 bases lay in between. DNA of the CDR3: TGTGCCAGCAGTTTAAGAAGCACAACGGCTTATGAAAAACTGTTTTTT. It yields the protein CASSLRSTTAYEKLFF.

The chain combines TRBV6-5 with TRBJ2-7, with TRBD2 matching over 12 bases. The germline CDR1 and CDR2 sequences are MNHEY and SVGAGI. The CDR3 has 15 residues. V lost 6 bases to trimming and J lost 3 bases; unmatched junction nucleotides: 6. The CDR3 is CASRILAGGFYEQYF. CDR3 nucleotides: TGTGCCAGCAGAATACTAGCGGGGGGCTTCTACGAGCAGTACTTC.

The chain is built from TRBV19 and TRBJ1-5; TRBD1 aligns across 8 bases. The length of the CDR3 is 16 residues. The V gene end was trimmed by 3 bases and the J gene end by 3 bases; junction bases not matched to a gene: 7. The germline gives CDR1 LNHDA, CDR2 SQIVND (reference sequence). The CDR3 reads CASSMSTGVYNQPQHF. As DNA, the CDR3 is TGTGCCAGTAGTATGTCGACAGGGGTTTACAATCAGCCCCAGCATTTT.

Only a few counts were recorded for this clone. The genes are TRBV29-1 and TRBJ1-2; D may be TRBD1 (5 bases). Between the trimmed V and J ends, which lost 1 base and 4 bases, there was a span of 16 bases. The germline gives CDR1 SQVTM, CDR2 ANQGSEA. The CDR3 spans 15 residues. The CDR3 reads CSVEASGRSIYGYTF. The CDR3 DNA sequence: TGCAGCGTTGAAGCTTCGGGACGCTCAATCTATGGCTACACCTTC.

The chain links TRBV15 to TRBJ2-3; a possible D gene is TRBD2 (5 bases). Germline V gives CDR1 LNHNV, CDR2 YYDKDF (reference sequence). The ends were cut back, 3 bases at V and 0 bases at J, with 7 bases in the middle. CDR3 length: 14 amino acids. The CDR3 region is CATSRGRSTDTQYF. In DNA form, the CDR3 reads TGTGCCACCAGCAGGGGGAGAAGCACAGATACGCAGTATTTT.

This chain connects TRBV6-5 to TRBJ1-5; D gene unclear. The V end was cut by 0 bases, the J end by 0 bases, with 6 bases between. The CDR3 runs to 15 residues. Germline V CDR1 and CDR2: MNHEY, SVGAGI. CDR3 nucleotides: TGTGCCAGCAGTTACTCGCAAAGTAGCAATCAGCCCCAGCATTTT. Translating it yields CASSYSQSSNQPQHF.